This T cell receptor beta chain was identified in a study of blood T cell repertoires in COVID-19. Study overall: The samples span acute and convalescent COVID-19 from the United States, Italy and Spain. Sample material is recorded as cDNA or gDNA derived from T cells, B-cell-depleted T cells, or PBMCs.

Repertoires were generated with immunoSEQ multiplex PCR, while TCRdb's copy carries only in-frame clones and drops some. The sample yields 200,000 or so clones, 89% seen once. The sequence was collected from a man aged 60 to 69 who had recovered from COVID-19. The source material was peripheral blood.

CDR3 nucleotide sequence: TGTGCCAGCAGACCCGCTAGGGGAGGAGATACGCAGTATTTT. Translated, it gives CASRPARGGDTQYF. V and J are TRBV7-2 and TRBJ2-3, with a possible D match to TRBD2 (6 bases). The CDR3 extends over 14 amino acids. Trimming left V 6 bases short and J 5 bases short, with 15 bases between. The V gene's germline CDR1 is SGHTA and CDR2 FQGNSA.